This TCR beta chain is from a study of T cells in Graves' hyperthyroidism and ophthalmopathy. Study observations and caveats: Ophthalmopathy prediction by the model preceded onset by a median roughly 6.3 months. Stable hyperthyroidism was told apart from ophthalmopathy by a model built on 13 V-J features.

The ends lost 3 bases at V and 2 bases at J; junction bases unmatched: 0. CDR1 and CDR2 from the germline V gene are DFQATT and SNEGSKA (reference sequence). This CDR3 is built from 12 residues. Thyroid ultrasound, orbital computed tomography, clinical symptoms, and serum thyroxine and TRAb underpinned diagnoses. The investigators amplified TCR beta CDR3 regions from RNA transcripts. The TCR CDR3 was amplified in a first-round RT-PCR using the HTBI primer set. One entry per CDR3 protein, called by TCRdb with MiXCR from the multiplex PCR reads. The sample includes hundreds of thousands of distinct CDR3 sequences, about 14% of them seen just once. This clonotype showed up many times. The antigen is unknown.

This chain links TRBV20-1 with TRBJ2-5; 7 nucleotides agree with TRBD1. The clonotype originates from a man aged 18-30 years with Graves' ophthalmopathy. The sequenced sample was blood. In nucleotides, the CDR3 is TGCAGTGCTAGGACAGGGCAAGAGACCCAGTACTTC. Translation: CSARTGQETQYF.